This T cell receptor beta chain was captured by sequencing in a study of T cells in Graves' hyperthyroidism and ophthalmopathy. Study outcomes and limitations: The blood repertoire included most of the expanded thyroid clonotypes above 0.001.

With regard to this clonotype: The antigen remains undetermined.

The investigators amplified TCR beta CDR3 regions from RNA transcripts. When the TCR CDR3 underwent first-round RT-PCR, the HTBI primer set was used. In TCRdb, the multiplex PCR reads were re-called with MiXCR into one record per CDR3 protein. The table records approximately 300,000 distinct CDR3 sequences, roughly 20% of them present only once. In the ophthalmopathy cohort, Clinical Activity Score was at least 3, NOSPECS grade at least 4, and duration under 3 months. Diagnosis rested on symptoms, serum thyroxine and TRAb, thyroid ultrasound, and orbital computed tomography. V shed 3 bases and J shed 3 bases, with 11 bases lying between them. The CDR3 runs 13 residues. Germline V lookup: CDR1 DFQATT, CDR2 SNEGSKA (reference sequence).

The sample was blood. V usage is TRBV20-1 and J usage is TRBJ2-5, with a weak D call TRBD2 (5 bases). This receptor was obtained from a man aged 50-59 years with Graves' ophthalmopathy. The CDR3 protein is CSASGNFKETQYF. The CDR3 DNA reads TGCAGTGCTAGCGGGAACTTTAAAGAGACCCAGTACTTC.